A selection of T cell receptor beta chains follows, all from one sample in a study of blood T cell repertoires in COVID-19. Measured with immunoSEQ multiplex PCR; TCRdb has only the in-frame clones, and not every one. The table lists 200,000 or so clones, under 90% of them singletons. The sample comprised peripheral blood. These receptors came from a woman over 75 with COVID-19, enrolled during active disease. Each CDR3 is given with its conserved first and last residue. Each record gives: CDR3 DNA, CDR3 protein, V gene, J gene, D gene, clone size. The D gene is left open where the match is weak. The listing skips clone size in some rows; elsewhere it reads once, few, many or a size class.

cdr3_nt: TGTGCCACCAGTGACCGGGAGACCCAGTACTTC
cdr3_aa: CATSDRETQYF
v_call: TRBV24-1
j_call: TRBJ2-5
d_call: -
clone_size: -

cdr3_nt: TGTGCCAGCAGTCGCTCACAGGGGGCGGATAATTCACCCCTCCACTTT
cdr3_aa: CASSRSQGADNSPLHF
v_call: TRBV6-2/TRBV6-3
j_call: TRBJ1-6
d_call: TRBD1
clone_size: -

cdr3_nt: TGTGCCAGCAGCCAGACAGGGTTTGAGACCCAGTACTTC
cdr3_aa: CASSQTGFETQYF
v_call: TRBV2
j_call: TRBJ2-5
d_call: TRBD1
clone_size: -

cdr3_nt: TGTGCCAGTAGTCCTCAAACAGGGGGGGACACTGAAGCTTTCTTT
cdr3_aa: CASSPQTGGDTEAFF
v_call: TRBV19
j_call: TRBJ1-1
d_call: TRBD1
clone_size: few

cdr3_nt: TGTGCCATCAGTGACCGGGACAGGGGGGCCAAAAACATTCAGTACTTC
cdr3_aa: CAISDRDRGAKNIQYF
v_call: TRBV10-3
j_call: TRBJ2-4
d_call: TRBD1
clone_size: -

cdr3_nt: TGTGCCAGCAGCCCCGGGACAGGGGGAACCGGGGAGCTGTTTTTT
cdr3_aa: CASSPGTGGTGELFF
v_call: TRBV7-2
j_call: TRBJ2-2
d_call: TRBD1
clone_size: -

cdr3_nt: TGTGCCAGCTCACCAATAACAGATGGGGGAAACACCATATATTTT
cdr3_aa: CASSPITDGGNTIYF
v_call: TRBV18
j_call: TRBJ1-3
d_call: -
clone_size: -

cdr3_nt: TGTGCCAGCAGAGCGGACAGGTCGGGGAATCAGCCCCAGCATTTT
cdr3_aa: CASRADRSGNQPQHF
v_call: TRBV27
j_call: TRBJ1-5
d_call: TRBD1
clone_size: -

cdr3_nt: TGTGCCAGCAGCAATGACCCAGGGTCTTGGACTGAAGCTTTCTTT
cdr3_aa: CASSNDPGSWTEAFF
v_call: TRBV21-1
j_call: TRBJ1-1
d_call: -
clone_size: once

cdr3_nt: TGTGCCAGCAGCTCCTCCTATAGGGACAGCACTGAAGCTTTCTTT
cdr3_aa: CASSSSYRDSTEAFF
v_call: TRBV7-8
j_call: TRBJ1-1
d_call: TRBD1
clone_size: once

cdr3_nt: TGTGCCAGCAGCCAGGAGGGACTGAGCAATCAGCCCCAGCATTTT
cdr3_aa: CASSQEGLSNQPQHF
v_call: TRBV3-1/TRBV3-2
j_call: TRBJ1-5
d_call: -
clone_size: -

cdr3_nt: TGTGCCAGCAGCCAAGTCGAAGGGGCTAGTGGCTACACCTTC
cdr3_aa: CASSQVEGASGYTF
v_call: TRBV3-1/TRBV3-2
j_call: TRBJ1-2
d_call: -
clone_size: -

cdr3_nt: TGTGCCAGCAGCTCCGAATGGGCTATTGGTGGCTACACCTTC
cdr3_aa: CASSSEWAIGGYTF
v_call: TRBV7-9
j_call: TRBJ1-2
d_call: -
clone_size: -

cdr3_nt: TGCAGCGTGGGAGTTTTCGGGGAGAATGAGCAGTTCTTC
cdr3_aa: CSVGVFGENEQFF
v_call: TRBV29-1
j_call: TRBJ2-1
d_call: -
clone_size: -

cdr3_nt: TGTGCCAGTAGCCCGACAGGGCGCAATCAGCCCCAGCATTTT
cdr3_aa: CASSPTGRNQPQHF
v_call: TRBV19
j_call: TRBJ1-5
d_call: TRBD1
clone_size: -

cdr3_nt: TGTGCCAGCAGCCCTTTTCCAGGGGGCCGATCCTATAATTCACCCCTCCACTTT
cdr3_aa: CASSPFPGGRSYNSPLHF
v_call: TRBV7-3
j_call: TRBJ1-6
d_call: TRBD1
clone_size: once

cdr3_nt: TGTGCCAGCAGCTTCCGGGAGCCTTTCACAGATACGCAGTATTTT
cdr3_aa: CASSFREPFTDTQYF
v_call: TRBV7-2
j_call: TRBJ2-3
d_call: -
clone_size: few

cdr3_nt: TGTGCCAGCACCAAAACTTGGCGGTACACCTTC
cdr3_aa: CASTKTWRYTF
v_call: TRBV2
j_call: TRBJ1-2
d_call: -
clone_size: -

cdr3_nt: TGTGCCAGCAGTTTTGGAGGACCCCTCCACTTT
cdr3_aa: CASSFGGPLHF
v_call: TRBV12-3/TRBV12-4
j_call: TRBJ1-6
d_call: -
clone_size: few

cdr3_nt: TGCGCCAGCAGCGACGGGGTGAACACTGAAGCTTTCTTT
cdr3_aa: CASSDGVNTEAFF
v_call: TRBV5-1
j_call: TRBJ1-1
d_call: -
clone_size: -

cdr3_nt: TGTGCCAGCAGCGTAGAGGCGGGGGGGAACATTCAGTACTTC
cdr3_aa: CASSVEAGGNIQYF
v_call: TRBV9
j_call: TRBJ2-4
d_call: TRBD2
clone_size: -

cdr3_nt: TGTGCCAGCACTGGACAGGTAAAAGGGAATGAGCAGTTCTTC
cdr3_aa: CASTGQVKGNEQFF
v_call: TRBV2
j_call: TRBJ2-1
d_call: TRBD1
clone_size: -

cdr3_nt: TGTGCCAGCAGCAGCAACAGGGTAGGCGGGGAGCTGTTTTTT
cdr3_aa: CASSSNRVGGELFF
v_call: TRBV11-1
j_call: TRBJ2-2
d_call: -
clone_size: -

cdr3_nt: TGCAGCGTTGCCGGGACTAGCCTCTCCTACGAGCAGTACTTC
cdr3_aa: CSVAGTSLSYEQYF
v_call: TRBV29-1
j_call: TRBJ2-7
d_call: TRBD2
clone_size: -

cdr3_nt: TGTGCCAGCAGCCAGAACAGGGGCGGGAATTCACCCCTCCACTTT
cdr3_aa: CASSQNRGGNSPLHF
v_call: TRBV5-4
j_call: TRBJ1-6
d_call: TRBD1
clone_size: -

cdr3_nt: TGTGCCAGCAGATGGTCGCAGCGGGGGGAAAAACTGTTTTTT
cdr3_aa: CASRWSQRGEKLFF
v_call: TRBV5-8
j_call: TRBJ1-4
d_call: -
clone_size: -

cdr3_nt: TGCAGCGTGGGGACTAGCGGGGGGATCACAGATACGCAGTATTTT
cdr3_aa: CSVGTSGGITDTQYF
v_call: TRBV29-1
j_call: TRBJ2-3
d_call: TRBD2
clone_size: -

cdr3_nt: TGCGCCAGCAGCAGTAGCGGGGACACCTACCAAGAGACCCAGTACTTC
cdr3_aa: CASSSSGDTYQETQYF
v_call: TRBV4-1
j_call: TRBJ2-5
d_call: TRBD2
clone_size: -

cdr3_nt: TGCGCCAGCAGCTCGTCCCGGGACAGGACTGGGGCCAACGTCCTGACTTTC
cdr3_aa: CASSSSRDRTGANVLTF
v_call: TRBV5-1
j_call: TRBJ2-6
d_call: TRBD1
clone_size: once

cdr3_nt: TGTGCCAGCAGCTTAAGGGGAGGGATAACCGGGGAGCTGTTTTTT
cdr3_aa: CASSLRGGITGELFF
v_call: TRBV7-3
j_call: TRBJ2-2
d_call: TRBD2
clone_size: -

cdr3_nt: TGTGCCAGCAGTCCACAGGGAGACGGAGAAAAACTGTTTTTT
cdr3_aa: CASSPQGDGEKLFF
v_call: TRBV3-1/TRBV3-2
j_call: TRBJ1-4
d_call: -
clone_size: -

cdr3_nt: TGTGCCAGCAGCTTACGCAGCGGGACAGATACGCAGTATTTT
cdr3_aa: CASSLRSGTDTQYF
v_call: TRBV11-3
j_call: TRBJ2-3
d_call: -
clone_size: -

cdr3_nt: TGTGCCAGCAAAACCGGGACAGAATACTACGAGCAGTACTTC
cdr3_aa: CASKTGTEYYEQYF
v_call: TRBV28
j_call: TRBJ2-7
d_call: TRBD1
clone_size: -

cdr3_nt: TGTGCCAGCAGCCTCATTGCGGGGGAATCACCCCTCCACTTT
cdr3_aa: CASSLIAGESPLHF
v_call: TRBV7-3
j_call: TRBJ1-6
d_call: -
clone_size: -

cdr3_nt: TGTGCCAGCAGCCGCAGGACAGGGGGAAATACCGGGGAGCTGTTTTTT
cdr3_aa: CASSRRTGGNTGELFF
v_call: TRBV7-6
j_call: TRBJ2-2
d_call: TRBD1
clone_size: -

cdr3_nt: TGTGCCAGCAGCCTCCAGCCCGGAGACTACACCTTC
cdr3_aa: CASSLQPGDYTF
v_call: TRBV7-2
j_call: TRBJ1-2
d_call: -
clone_size: -

cdr3_nt: TGTGCCAGTAGTATTACGGTAACCGGGGAGCTGTTTTTT
cdr3_aa: CASSITVTGELFF
v_call: TRBV19
j_call: TRBJ2-2
d_call: -
clone_size: -

cdr3_nt: TGTGCCAGCAGCCGAGCGGGGGGGCCCCACAATGAGCAGTTCTTC
cdr3_aa: CASSRAGGPHNEQFF
v_call: TRBV5-6
j_call: TRBJ2-1
d_call: TRBD2
clone_size: few

cdr3_nt: TGTGCCAGCAGCCGGACAGGGTACGCGGATTCACCCCTCCACTTT
cdr3_aa: CASSRTGYADSPLHF
v_call: TRBV9
j_call: TRBJ1-6
d_call: TRBD1
clone_size: -

cdr3_nt: TGTGCCAGCAGTTTTTCAAGGGCCTTCCAGGGATACGAGCAGTACTTC
cdr3_aa: CASSFSRAFQGYEQYF
v_call: TRBV28
j_call: TRBJ2-7
d_call: -
clone_size: once

cdr3_nt: TGTGCCAGCAGTTTGGGGCAGGTCTATGGCTACACCTTC
cdr3_aa: CASSLGQVYGYTF
v_call: TRBV28
j_call: TRBJ1-2
d_call: -
clone_size: -

cdr3_nt: TGTGCCAGCAGCTTAGCGCGGGGGGGGTTAGGCTATGGCTACACCTTC
cdr3_aa: CASSLARGGLGYGYTF
v_call: TRBV7-6
j_call: TRBJ1-2
d_call: -
clone_size: -

cdr3_nt: TGTGCCAGCAGTTTGGGGGGGAATTCACCCCTCCACTTT
cdr3_aa: CASSLGGNSPLHF
v_call: TRBV28
j_call: TRBJ1-6
d_call: -
clone_size: -

cdr3_nt: TGTGCCAGCAGTTTATCTACCAGGCCGAACACCGGGGAGCTGTTTTTT
cdr3_aa: CASSLSTRPNTGELFF
v_call: TRBV27
j_call: TRBJ2-2
d_call: -
clone_size: -

cdr3_nt: TGTGCCAGCAGTTTGCTCGGGGGGGCTAGCAATCAGCCCCAGCATTTT
cdr3_aa: CASSLLGGASNQPQHF
v_call: TRBV27
j_call: TRBJ1-5
d_call: -
clone_size: -

cdr3_nt: TGTGCCAGCAGTTTATCCGGTCCCGGTCCACCGGGATCTAATGAAAAACTGTTTTTT
cdr3_aa: CASSLSGPGPPGSNEKLFF
v_call: TRBV28
j_call: TRBJ1-4
d_call: -
clone_size: -

cdr3_nt: TGTGCCAGCAGCGCCCGAGGGGGAGATACGCAGTATTTT
cdr3_aa: CASSARGGDTQYF
v_call: TRBV3-1/TRBV3-2
j_call: TRBJ2-3
d_call: -
clone_size: -

cdr3_nt: TGTGCCACCAGCAGAGATCCGGGAGCCGACGGGTCACCCCTCCACTTT
cdr3_aa: CATSRDPGADGSPLHF
v_call: TRBV15
j_call: TRBJ1-6
d_call: -
clone_size: -

cdr3_nt: TGCAGTGCTAGTCCTGCGCCGAACACTGAAGCTTTCTTT
cdr3_aa: CSASPAPNTEAFF
v_call: TRBV20-1
j_call: TRBJ1-1
d_call: -
clone_size: -

cdr3_nt: TGTGCCAGCAGCCAAAACAGGGTCAATGAGCAGTTCTTC
cdr3_aa: CASSQNRVNEQFF
v_call: TRBV7-2
j_call: TRBJ2-1
d_call: -
clone_size: -